This is a list of T cell receptor beta chains from one sample in a study of regulatory T cells in long-lasting Graves disease. MiXCR was run by TCRdb on the multiplex PCR reads, yielding one entry per CDR3 protein. Of some 320,000 distinct CDR3 sequences listed, more than 15% are singletons. The starting material was peripheral blood mononuclear cells (PBMCs), obtained at new diagnosis, from a patient treated with antithyroid drugs. These receptors were collected from a female donor with Graves disease. The conserved cysteine and the conserved F or W are not part of the CDR3 here.

J | V | CDR3
TRBJ2-5 | TRBV29-1 | SVDASLRTGRRETQY
TRBJ2-6 | TRBV6-1 | ASMIASGANVLT
TRBJ1-6 | TRBV12-3/TRBV12-4 | ASSSGLGDSPLH
TRBJ1-2 | TRBV19 | ASTPLQGSGRGYT
TRBJ1-1 | TRBV19 | ASSIGRGHTEAF
TRBJ2-1 | TRBV12-5 | ASGLPSGRNEQF
TRBJ2-7 | TRBV3-1 | ASSQEAGVYEQY
TRBJ2-5 | TRBV2 | ASSEGTGHETQY
TRBJ1-4 | TRBV5-8 | ASSPGQGAPVKLF
TRBJ2-1 | TRBV4-2 | ASSLLGAIQGYNEQF
TRBJ2-1 | TRBV10-3 | AISGSLDPREQF
TRBJ2-2 | TRBV27 | ASSLWTSGYTGELF
TRBJ2-2 | TRBV25-1 | ASSAPSANTGELF
TRBJ2-7 | TRBV12-3/TRBV12-4 | ASRISGRYEQY
TRBJ1-6 | TRBV14 | ASSQDQWGVPLH
TRBJ2-5 | TRBV6-9 | ASSYGGRDGETQY
TRBJ1-2 | TRBV14 | ASSQDVGQAVGYT
TRBJ1-5 | TRBV20-1 | SARAASPNQPQH
TRBJ2-1 | TRBV2 | ASSLYSSYNEQF
TRBJ2-7 | TRBV29-1 | SVNLAGNEQY
TRBJ1-6 | TRBV2 | ASKSDRDVYNSPLH
TRBJ2-1 | TRBV18 | ASSPYQREITDNEQF
TRBJ1-6 | TRBV14 | ASRFQGGNSPLH
TRBJ2-3 | TRBV28 | ASSFPRRLAGWDTQY
TRBJ2-1 | TRBV19 | ASSVSGGDYNEQF
TRBJ2-2 | TRBV5-4 | ASSLRTGGITNTGELF
TRBJ2-6 | TRBV20-1 | SAPGFIGSGANVLT
TRBJ1-1 | TRBV29-1 | SVGVGQNTEAF
TRBJ1-4 | TRBV5-4 | ASSLSGPGDEKLF
TRBJ1-5 | TRBV30 | AFDRGAAGNQPQH
TRBJ2-1 | TRBV7-8 | ASRGLATNEQF
TRBJ2-1 | TRBV2 | ASREKWQF
TRBJ1-4 | TRBV6-1 | AIGEAEGKLF
TRBJ2-7 | TRBV2 | ASRGDTYEQY
TRBJ2-3 | TRBV19 | ASSSQTSADTQY
TRBJ2-1 | TRBV6-1 | ASTVRVGSSYNEQF
TRBJ2-1 | TRBV4-2 | TSTLTSGDYNEQF
TRBJ1-2 | TRBV7-8 | ASRQTDYYGYT
TRBJ1-2 | TRBV27 | ASSLQPGLGTGYT
TRBJ2-5 | TRBV29-1 | SVEGTGETQY
TRBJ2-2 | TRBV6-2/TRBV6-3 | ASSTHRTGELF
TRBJ1-2 | TRBV30 | AWNRAPANYGYT
TRBJ2-1 | TRBV11-2 | ASAAPAPSNEQF
TRBJ2-4 | TRBV9 | ASSARGFQENIQY
TRBJ1-4 | TRBV11-3 | ASSLTRGIATNEKLF
TRBJ2-5 | TRBV7-6 | ASSLATRTIQETQY
TRBJ2-3 | TRBV9 | ASSVDFAGATDTQY
TRBJ2-3 | TRBV11-3 | ASSLDGTAPDTQY